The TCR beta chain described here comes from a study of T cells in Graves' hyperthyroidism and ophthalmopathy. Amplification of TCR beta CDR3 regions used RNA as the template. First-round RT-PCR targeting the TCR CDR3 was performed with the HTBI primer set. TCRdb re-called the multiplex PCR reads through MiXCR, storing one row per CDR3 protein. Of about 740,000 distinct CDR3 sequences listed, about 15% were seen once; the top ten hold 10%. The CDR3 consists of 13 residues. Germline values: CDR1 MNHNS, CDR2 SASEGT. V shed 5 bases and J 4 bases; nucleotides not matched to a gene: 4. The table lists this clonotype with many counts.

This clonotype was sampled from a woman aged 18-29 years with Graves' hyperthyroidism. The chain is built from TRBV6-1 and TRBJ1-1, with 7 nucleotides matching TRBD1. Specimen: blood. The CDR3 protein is CASSLTGLTEAFF. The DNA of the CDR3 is TGTGCCAGCAGTCTGACAGGGCTCACTGAAGCTTTCTTT.